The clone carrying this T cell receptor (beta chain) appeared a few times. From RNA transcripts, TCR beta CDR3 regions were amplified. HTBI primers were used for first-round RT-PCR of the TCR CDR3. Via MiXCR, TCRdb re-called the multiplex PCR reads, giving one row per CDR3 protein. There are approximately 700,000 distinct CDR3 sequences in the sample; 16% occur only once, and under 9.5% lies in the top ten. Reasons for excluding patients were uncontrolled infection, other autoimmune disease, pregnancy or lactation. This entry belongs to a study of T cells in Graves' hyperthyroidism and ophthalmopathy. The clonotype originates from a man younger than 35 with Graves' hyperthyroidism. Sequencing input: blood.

CDR3 nucleotide sequence: TGCAGCGTTGATGAGGGGTGGAACACTGAAGCTTTCTTT. Its translation is CSVDEGWNTEAFF. The rearrangement uses TRBV29-1 and TRBJ1-1; a weak D match, TRBD1 (5 bases). The germline CDR1 and CDR2 sequences are SQVTM and ANQGSEA. The CDR3 is made up of 13 amino acids. Trimming took 3 bases from V and 1 from J, leaving 9 bases between them. Complete variable domain (other parts from reference TRBV29-1 and TRBJ1-1): SAVISQKPSRDICQRGTSLTIQCQVDSQVTMMFWYRQQPGQSLTLIATANQGSEATYESGFVIDKFPISRPNLTFSTLTVSNMSPEDSSIYLCSVDEGWNTEAFFGQGTRLTVV.